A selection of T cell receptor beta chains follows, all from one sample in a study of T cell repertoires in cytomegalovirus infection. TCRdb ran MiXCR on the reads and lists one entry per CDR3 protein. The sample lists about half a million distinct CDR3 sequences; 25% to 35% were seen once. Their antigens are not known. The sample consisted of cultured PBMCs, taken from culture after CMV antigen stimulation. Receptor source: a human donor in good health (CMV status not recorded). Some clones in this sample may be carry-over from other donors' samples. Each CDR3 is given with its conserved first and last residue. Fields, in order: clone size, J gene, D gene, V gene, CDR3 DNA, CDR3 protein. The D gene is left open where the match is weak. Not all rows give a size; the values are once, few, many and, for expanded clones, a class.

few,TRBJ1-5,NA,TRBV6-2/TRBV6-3,TGTGCCAGCAGTCACGGGGGGCCGAATCAGCCCCAGCATTTT,CASSHGGPNQPQHF
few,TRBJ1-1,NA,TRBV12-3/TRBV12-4,TGTGCCAGCAGGCCTACAGGGAGGGCTTTCTTT,CASRPTGRAFF
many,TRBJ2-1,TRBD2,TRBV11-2,TGTGCCAGCAGCCCACCCGGACTAGACTACAATGAGCAGTTCTTC,CASSPPGLDYNEQFF
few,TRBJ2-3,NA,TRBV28,TGTGCCAACCCTTCCCCGGCTTGCACAGATACGCAGTATTTT,CANPSPACTDTQYF
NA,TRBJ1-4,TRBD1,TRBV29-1,TGCAGCGCATTGGGACAGGGAGGTGAAAAACTGTTTTTT,CSALGQGGEKLFF
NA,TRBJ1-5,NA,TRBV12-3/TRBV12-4,TGTGCCAGCAGTTTAAACGTCCAGCCCCAGCATTTT,CASSLNVQPQHF
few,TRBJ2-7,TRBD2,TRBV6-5,TGTGCCAGCAGTTTCCGGACTAGTGGGGACGAGCAGTACTTC,CASSFRTSGDEQYF
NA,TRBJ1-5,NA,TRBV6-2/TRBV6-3,TGTGCCAGCAGTGAAACGGTGAGGAATCAGCCCCAGCATTTT,CASSETVRNQPQHF
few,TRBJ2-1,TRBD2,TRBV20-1,TGCAGTGCCCCTCGAGCTAGCGGGCCTAATGAGCAGTTCTTC,CSAPRASGPNEQFF
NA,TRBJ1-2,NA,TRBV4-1,TGCGCCAGCAGCCAAGATAAGCCCGGGGTGGACTATGGCTACACCTTC,CASSQDKPGVDYGYTF
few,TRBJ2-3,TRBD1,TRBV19,TGTGCCAGTAGTCCTGCCGGGGACAGGGGGCAAGATACGCAGTATTTT,CASSPAGDRGQDTQYF
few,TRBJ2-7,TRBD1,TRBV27,TGTGCCAGCAGTCCCCCGGGACAGGAGTACGAGCAGTACTTC,CASSPPGQEYEQYF
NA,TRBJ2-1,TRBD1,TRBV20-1,TGCAGTGCCGGGACAGGGACTTTCAATGAGCAGTTCTTC,CSAGTGTFNEQFF
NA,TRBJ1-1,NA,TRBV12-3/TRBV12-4,TGTGCCAGCAGATTCCCCACGGTGAACACTGAAGCTTTCTTT,CASRFPTVNTEAFF
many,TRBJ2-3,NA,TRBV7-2,TGTGCCAGCGCAAAACTGAGTAAAGTAGATACGCAGTATTTT,CASAKLSKVDTQYF
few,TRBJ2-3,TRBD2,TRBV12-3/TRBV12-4,TGTGCCAGCCGACAGGGATGGGAGCGGGAGGGGGCCGTCGATACGCAGTATTTT,CASRQGWEREGAVDTQYF
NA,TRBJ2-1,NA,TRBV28,TGTGCCAGCACCGATTTCTACAATGAGCAGTTCTTC,CASTDFYNEQFF
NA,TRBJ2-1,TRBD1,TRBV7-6,TGTGCCAGCAGGAAGGGGACAGGGTTTAATGAGCAGTTCTTC,CASRKGTGFNEQFF
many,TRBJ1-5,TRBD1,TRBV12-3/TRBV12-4,TGTGCCAGCAGGAACGACAGGGAGTGGGGTCAGCCCCAGCATTTT,CASRNDREWGQPQHF
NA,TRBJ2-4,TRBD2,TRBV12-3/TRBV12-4,TGTGCCAGCAGTTTAGGCCTAGCGGGAAACAAAAACATTCAGTACTTC,CASSLGLAGNKNIQYF
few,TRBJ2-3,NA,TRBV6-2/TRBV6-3,TGTGCCAGTGGGTCATCCAACACAGATACGCAGTATTTT,CASGSSNTDTQYF
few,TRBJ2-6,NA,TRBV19,TGTGCCAGTAGTATAGGGGGGGATGGGGCCAACGTCCTGACTTTC,CASSIGGDGANVLTF
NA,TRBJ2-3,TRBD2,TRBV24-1,TGTGCCACCAGTGATTTTTCGGTGCGGGAGTGGGCAGATACGCAGTATTTT,CATSDFSVREWADTQYF
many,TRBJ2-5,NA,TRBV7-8,TGTGCCAGCAGCCCCCGTGTAGCCCAAGAGACCCAGTACTTC,CASSPRVAQETQYF
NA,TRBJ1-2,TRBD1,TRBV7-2,TGTGCCAGCAGCTTAGGAGGACAGGGAACCTATGGCTACACCTTC,CASSLGGQGTYGYTF
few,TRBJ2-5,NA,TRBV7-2,TGTGCCAGCAACCCGTCAGCCCAAGAGACCCAGTACTTC,CASNPSAQETQYF
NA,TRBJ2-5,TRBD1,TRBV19,TGTGCCAGTAGTATCGGGGACAGGGGGACCGAGACCCAGTACTTC,CASSIGDRGTETQYF
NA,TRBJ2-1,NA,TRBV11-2,TGTGCCAGCAGCTTTTACCACGGGGCGAATGAGCAGTTCTTC,CASSFYHGANEQFF
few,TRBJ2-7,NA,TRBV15,TGTGCCACCAGCAGACCCACTAGTCCCGAGCAGTACTTC,CATSRPTSPEQYF
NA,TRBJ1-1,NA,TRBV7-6,TGTGCCAGCAGCTTAGTGGCAGGGGTGAACACTGAAGCTTTCTTT,CASSLVAGVNTEAFF
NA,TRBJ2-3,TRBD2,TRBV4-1,TGCGCCAGCAGCCAAGACCAACCTAGCGGGAGTCTCCGGCAGTATTTT,CASSQDQPSGSLRQYF
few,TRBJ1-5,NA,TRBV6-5,TGTGCCAGCAGTTACTCGTTAAATAGCAATCAGCCCCAGCATTTT,CASSYSLNSNQPQHF
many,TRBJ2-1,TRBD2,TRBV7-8,TGTGCCAGCAGCTTTGGACTAGCGGGAAGCGTGGAGCAGTTCTTC,CASSFGLAGSVEQFF
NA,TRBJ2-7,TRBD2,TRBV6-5,TGTGCCAGCAGTTACTCGCCACTAGCGGGAGTTTCCTACGAGCAGTACTTC,CASSYSPLAGVSYEQYF
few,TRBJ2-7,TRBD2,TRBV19,TGTGCCAGTAGTGTAAATCTAGCGGCCCTGGGGGAGCAGTACTTC,CASSVNLAALGEQYF
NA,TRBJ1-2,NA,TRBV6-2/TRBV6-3,TGTGCCAGCAGTCCCGAGTGGGGATATGGCTACACCTTC,CASSPEWGYGYTF
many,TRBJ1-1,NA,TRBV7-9,TGTGCCAGCAGCTTTGCGCAGGGGAAAGGTGAAGCTTTCTTT,CASSFAQGKGEAFF
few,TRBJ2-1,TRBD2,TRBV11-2,TGTGCCACCTCAGGGACTAGCGGGAGGGAATACAATGAGCAGTTCTTC,CATSGTSGREYNEQFF
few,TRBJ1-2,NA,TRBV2,TGTGCCAGCAGTGAGAACAGGCGCGGCTACACCTTC,CASSENRRGYTF
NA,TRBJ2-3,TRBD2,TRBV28,TGTGCCAGCAACGTCATAAGACTAGCGGAGAGCACAGATACGCAGTATTTT,CASNVIRLAESTDTQYF
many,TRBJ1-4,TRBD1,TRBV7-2,TGTGCCAGCCGCCTCGACAGGGCTAATGAAAAACTGTTTTTT,CASRLDRANEKLFF
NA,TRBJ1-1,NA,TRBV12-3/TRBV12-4,TGTGCCAGCATCGGGGATTCGAACACTGAAGCTTTCTTT,CASIGDSNTEAFF
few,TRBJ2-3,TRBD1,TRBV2,TGTGCCAACCGACAGGGTCCTAACACAGATACGCAGTATTTT,CANRQGPNTDTQYF
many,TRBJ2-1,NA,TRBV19,TGTGCCAGTAGTACATGGGGCTCCTACAATGAGCAGTTCTTC,CASSTWGSYNEQFF
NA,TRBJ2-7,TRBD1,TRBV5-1,TGCGCCAGCAGCAGATCCGGGACAGAGGACGAGCAGTACTTC,CASSRSGTEDEQYF
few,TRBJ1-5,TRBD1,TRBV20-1,TGCAGTGCCACCCCCAGGACAGGGGGTAGTCAGCCCCAGCATTTT,CSATPRTGGSQPQHF
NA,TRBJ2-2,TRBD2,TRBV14,TGTGCCAGCAGCCAAGCCGGGACTAGGAAGTACACCGGGGAGCTGTTTTTT,CASSQAGTRKYTGELFF
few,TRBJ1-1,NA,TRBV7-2,TGTGCCAGCAGCTTTATTAACACTGAAGCTTTCTTT,CASSFINTEAFF
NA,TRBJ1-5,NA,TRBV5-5,TGTGCCAGCAGCTTGGATACAGGGTGGGGCAATCAGCCCCAGCATTTT,CASSLDTGWGNQPQHF
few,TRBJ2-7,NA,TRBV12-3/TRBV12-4,TGTGCCAGCAGTTTTGGGCAGGGGCGACACGAGCAGTACTTC,CASSFGQGRHEQYF
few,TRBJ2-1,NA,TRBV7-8,TGTGCCAGCAGCTCCGTGTGGGGGAGGCCGAACAATGAGCAGTTCTTC,CASSSVWGRPNNEQFF
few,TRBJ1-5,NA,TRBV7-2,TGTGCCAGCAGCTTAGTGGGGGGGGGGGCTAACAATCAGCCCCAGCATTTT,CASSLVGGGANNQPQHF
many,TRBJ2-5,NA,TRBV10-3,TGTGCCATCAGATTCGACGGGGGCCGAGGCGAGACCCAGTACTTC,CAIRFDGGRGETQYF
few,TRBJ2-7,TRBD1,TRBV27,TGTGCCAGCAGTTTCCCGGGACAGGGGATCTACGAGCAGTACTTC,CASSFPGQGIYEQYF